Listed below are T cell receptor beta chains from one sample, sequenced in a study of cytomegalovirus exposure and HLA in healthy donors. Assay: immunoSEQ multiplex PCR; the TCRdb copy retains only in-frame clones and omits some. The sample yields 150,000 to 200,000 clones, approximately 80% seen once. Sequencing was performed on PBMCs. Receptors originate from a woman aged 25 to 39 in good health and CMV-seronegative. CDR3s include the opening cysteine and the closing phenylalanine or tryptophan. The D gene is left open where the match is weak. Clone size appears in some rows only: once, few, many, or a class for an expanded clone.

J gene: TRBJ2-3; clone size: -; V gene: TRBV7-7; D gene: -; CDR3 DNA: TGTGCCAGCAGCTTAGCTTCAGGGGCAGGGACAGATACGCAGTATTTT; CDR3 protein: CASSLASGAGTDTQYF
J gene: TRBJ2-1; clone size: -; V gene: TRBV11-3; D gene: -; CDR3 DNA: TGTGCCAGCAGCTTGGGGACCCTAGGGGGAGATATATACAATGAGCAGTTCTTC; CDR3 protein: CASSLGTLGGDIYNEQFF
J gene: TRBJ2-7; clone size: few; V gene: TRBV6-5; D gene: -; CDR3 DNA: TGTGCCAGCAGTTACTCAGGGGTTCCCTCCTACGAGCAGTACTTC; CDR3 protein: CASSYSGVPSYEQYF
J gene: TRBJ1-2; clone size: -; V gene: TRBV19; D gene: TRBD1; CDR3 DNA: TGTGCCAGTAGACGGACAGGGGAGCCCCCTAACTATGGCTACACCTTC; CDR3 protein: CASRRTGEPPNYGYTF
J gene: TRBJ2-1; clone size: -; V gene: TRBV9; D gene: TRBD2; CDR3 DNA: TGTGCCAGCAGCTGGACTAGCTTCAAGGGCAATGAGCAGTTCTTC; CDR3 protein: CASSWTSFKGNEQFF
J gene: TRBJ2-1; clone size: few; V gene: TRBV9; D gene: -; CDR3 DNA: TGTGCCAGCAGCGACTACCCCCCACATGAGCAGTTCTTC; CDR3 protein: CASSDYPPHEQFF
J gene: TRBJ2-7; clone size: -; V gene: TRBV10-2; D gene: TRBD2; CDR3 DNA: TGCGCCAGCAAAGCTGGGACTAGCGGGACCTACGAGCAGTACTTC; CDR3 protein: CASKAGTSGTYEQYF
J gene: TRBJ2-1; clone size: -; V gene: TRBV19; D gene: -; CDR3 DNA: TGTGCCAGTAGTATAGATCGGCTAGCGCCCTACAATGAGCAGTTCTTC; CDR3 protein: CASSIDRLAPYNEQFF
J gene: TRBJ1-4; clone size: -; V gene: TRBV5-1; D gene: -; CDR3 DNA: TGCGCCAGCAGCTTGAGAGGGTCGAATGAAAAACTGTTTTTT; CDR3 protein: CASSLRGSNEKLFF
J gene: TRBJ2-3; clone size: once; V gene: TRBV9; D gene: -; CDR3 DNA: TGTGCCAGCAGCGTAGCGGGAGCGGGAGATACGCAGTATTTT; CDR3 protein: CASSVAGAGDTQYF
J gene: TRBJ1-2; clone size: -; V gene: TRBV19; D gene: TRBD1; CDR3 DNA: TGTGCCAGTAGTATGGGGACAGATGGCTACACCTTC; CDR3 protein: CASSMGTDGYTF
J gene: TRBJ1-5; clone size: -; V gene: TRBV19; D gene: -; CDR3 DNA: TGTGCCAGTAGTATCACGAGAGGTAGCAATCAGCCCCAGCATTTT; CDR3 protein: CASSITRGSNQPQHF
J gene: TRBJ2-7; clone size: -; V gene: TRBV19; D gene: -; CDR3 DNA: TGTGCCAGTAGTATTAGTCCCGGCGCGCGTCGGAGCTCCTACGAGCAGTACTTC; CDR3 protein: CASSISPGARRSSYEQYF
J gene: TRBJ2-7; clone size: -; V gene: TRBV4-1; D gene: -; CDR3 DNA: TGCGCCAGCAGCTTTCCGGACTCGGGCTACGAGCAGTACTTC; CDR3 protein: CASSFPDSGYEQYF
J gene: TRBJ2-5; clone size: -; V gene: TRBV7-2; D gene: TRBD1; CDR3 DNA: TGTGCCAGCAGCTCGGACAGGGGGCGCGCAGAGACCCAGTACTTC; CDR3 protein: CASSSDRGRAETQYF
J gene: TRBJ2-7; clone size: -; V gene: TRBV5-8; D gene: TRBD2; CDR3 DNA: TGTGCCAGCAGCTTAGGGACTAGCCGAGCCTACGAGCAGTACTTC; CDR3 protein: CASSLGTSRAYEQYF
J gene: TRBJ1-2; clone size: -; V gene: TRBV29-1; D gene: -; CDR3 DNA: TGCAGCGTTAGGTCCGGGTCGGGAAATCGGGCGAACTATGGCTACACCTTC; CDR3 protein: CSVRSGSGNRANYGYTF
J gene: TRBJ1-1; clone size: few; V gene: TRBV2; D gene: TRBD1; CDR3 DNA: TGTGCCAGCAGTGGGGACAGTCAGAACACTGAAGCTTTCTTT; CDR3 protein: CASSGDSQNTEAFF
J gene: TRBJ2-5; clone size: few; V gene: TRBV14; D gene: TRBD2; CDR3 DNA: TGTGCCAGCAGCCAAGATAGGGGTAGCGGGGGGAGAGGAGAGACCCAGTACTTC; CDR3 protein: CASSQDRGSGGRGETQYF
J gene: TRBJ1-1; clone size: -; V gene: TRBV29-1; D gene: -; CDR3 DNA: TGCAGCGTTGGACCTGGGGCGAACACTGAAGCTTTCTTT; CDR3 protein: CSVGPGANTEAFF
J gene: TRBJ1-3; clone size: -; V gene: TRBV2; D gene: -; CDR3 DNA: TGTGCCAGCGCGGACAACTCTGGAAACACCATATATTTT; CDR3 protein: CASADNSGNTIYF
J gene: TRBJ2-2; clone size: -; V gene: TRBV28; D gene: TRBD2; CDR3 DNA: TGTGCCAGCAGTCGAGCGGGGGGGTTTAGCACCGGGGAGCTGTTTTTT; CDR3 protein: CASSRAGGFSTGELFF
J gene: TRBJ2-7; clone size: -; V gene: TRBV11-3; D gene: TRBD2; CDR3 DNA: TGTGCCAGCAGCTTTTATTTAATAGCTAGCGGGAGTTTCTACGAGCAGTACTTC; CDR3 protein: CASSFYLIASGSFYEQYF
J gene: TRBJ2-7; clone size: -; V gene: TRBV5-1; D gene: TRBD1; CDR3 DNA: TGCGCCAGCAGCTTGTTACAGGGGGACAACGAGCAGTACTTC; CDR3 protein: CASSLLQGDNEQYF
J gene: TRBJ2-3; clone size: -; V gene: TRBV7-2; D gene: -; CDR3 DNA: TGTGCCAGCAGTTCTACGGCGGCGGGGACGCAGTATTTT; CDR3 protein: CASSSTAAGTQYF
J gene: TRBJ2-1; clone size: -; V gene: TRBV7-2; D gene: TRBD2; CDR3 DNA: TGTGCCAGCAGCTTGGGGGGTGGCGGGAGCCCCTCCTACAATGAGCAGTTCTTC; CDR3 protein: CASSLGGGGSPSYNEQFF
J gene: TRBJ2-2; clone size: once; V gene: TRBV5-5; D gene: TRBD1; CDR3 DNA: TGTGCCAGCAGCTCCTGGACAGGGCTTGACACCGGGGAGCTGTTTTTT; CDR3 protein: CASSSWTGLDTGELFF